This paragraph covers one T cell receptor (beta chain) sequence. Its specificity is unknown. The entry originates in a study of T cell responses to AZD1222 COVID-19 vaccine. Study outcomes and limitations: The reported proportion of spike-specific TCRs targeting unmutated variant regions was nearly half. Repertoires were sampled only after the peak T cell response. Clonal diversity may have been underestimated in mostly white British donors.

The table came from immunoSEQ multiplex PCR; TCRdb's copy has only in-frame clones and leaves some out. The sample consists of 120,000 or so clones, about nine tenths of them appearing once. Germline CDR1 and CDR2: LGHDT and YNNKEL (reference sequence). Trimming pared 1 base from V and 5 bases from J, leaving 8 bases between. This CDR3 comprises 14 residues. Sequenced material: peripheral blood, taken on day 0 of AZD1222 vaccination. The receptor's source is an adult in good health. The gene calls are TRBV3-1 (or the pseudogene TRBV3-2) and TRBJ2-2; D not certain. This chain's CDR3 is CASSQAGVTGELFF. The CDR3 DNA sequence: TGTGCCAGCAGCCAAGCCGGCGTAACCGGGGAGCTGTTTTTT.